This T cell receptor beta chain was sequenced in a study of PD-1 blockade in classical Hodgkin lymphoma. Across the study: Treatment was intravenous nivolumab, 3 mg/kg every 2 weeks, until progression. Findings and limits, study-wide: Repertoire difference causes, possibly disease activity or prior therapy, remain undefined. Diminished baseline TCR diversity has been reported in newly diagnosed patients relative to healthy donors. Complete responders showed a baseline diversity that resembled the diversity of newly diagnosed patients.

About this clone: Its antigen is unknown.

This table comes from immunoSEQ multiplex PCR, and its TCRdb copy is limited to in-frame clones, with some not included. In the table there are around 34,000 clones, roughly 90% of which are singletons. In every patient, relapse followed autologous stem cell transplantation, while exposure to brentuximab vedotin differed. CD4+ T cells were purified from thawed PBMCs by magnetic negative selection. The CDR3 contains 14 residues. Germline lookup yields CDR1 MGHRA and CDR2 YSYEKL. The J segment lost 8 bases and the V segment lost 5 bases, leaving 8 bases of the junction unmatched. The TCR was taken from a human donor with classical Hodgkin lymphoma. The sequenced sample was CD4+ T cells from blood, obtained at baseline. The chain recombines TRBV4-1 with TRBJ1-1, with TRBD1 matching over 10 bases. The CDR3 nucleotides read TGCGCCAGCAGCATCCGGGACAGGGGTCGAGAAGCTTTCTTT. Its translation: CASSIRDRGREAFF.